Following are 27 T cell receptor beta chains from one sample sequenced in a study of graft-versus-host responses after intestinal transplantation. TCRdb's copy holds only in-frame clones and misses some; the assay was immunoSEQ multiplex PCR. Of thousands of clones detected, approximately 30% appear once; the ten largest clones hold roughly 3%. The culture paired approximately 200,000 irradiated violet-dye-labeled stimulators with approximately 200,000 CFSE-labeled responders. The source material was alloreactive CD8+ T cells from a mixed lymphocyte reaction culture, sampled before transplantation. Subset described: CFSE-low proliferating T cells sorted from roughly 6-day pre-transplant mixed lymphocyte reaction (GvH or HvG direction). Receptors originate from a human patient who was an organ donor for intestinal transplantation.

The chain is built from TRBV13 and TRBJ2-1; D possibly corresponds to TRBD2 (6 bases). The length of the CDR3 is 13 residues. The V end was cut by 0 bases, the J end by 13 bases, with 13 bases between. From germline, CDR1 is PRHDT and CDR2 FYEKMQ (reference sequence). CDR3 protein: CASSLGRLVAQFF. In DNA form, the CDR3 reads TGTGCCAGCAGCTTAGGGAGACTAGTGGCCCAGTTCTTC.

This clone showed up just a few times. The chain uses TRBV4-2 and TRBJ2-7, with unresolved D. This CDR3 has 13 residues. V was shortened by 5 bases and J by 9 bases, with 17 bases between the two germline ends. Germline V lookup: CDR1 LGHNA, CDR2 YNFKEQ. CDR3 DNA sequence: TGTGCCAGCAGCGGTGTGCGGTTCGCTGGGCAGTACTTC. Translated: CASSGVRFAGQYF.

This clone was counted a few times. CDR3 loop: CASSFTSRGDTWRTDTQYF. Here the CDR3 DNA reads TGTGCCAGCAGCTTCACCTCCCGCGGGGATACGTGGCGCACAGATACGCAGTATTTT. The V call is TRBV7-9, the J call TRBJ2-3, with D perhaps TRBD2 (6 bases). Germline lookup yields CDR1 SEHNR and CDR2 FQNEAQ (reference sequence). Trimming stripped 3 bases from V and 1 base from J, with 23 bases between. The CDR3 is 19 amino acids.

CDR3 region: CASSDLGTGELFF. Here the CDR3 DNA reads TGTGCCAGCAGCGACTTGGGCACCGGGGAGCTGTTTTTT. V and J are TRBV2 and TRBJ2-2; no clear D gene. CDR1 and CDR2 (germline): SNHLY, FYNNEI. V lost 6 bases, J lost 4 bases, and 9 bases lay in between. CDR3 size: 13 residues.

The chain couples TRBV27 to TRBJ2-5; 14 bases match TRBD2. The CDR3 covers 16 residues. V dropped 5 bases and J dropped 1; count of bases not matched to a gene: 3. Germline CDR1 reads MNHEY; CDR2 reads SMNVEV (reference sequence). In nucleotides, the CDR3 is TGTGCCAGCAGTCCGGGGACTAGCGGGGGCCAAGAGACCCAGTACTTC. The encoded protein is CASSPGTSGGQETQYF.

This clone is medium-sized (0.01 to 0.1%) by share. The V call is TRBV4-2, the J call TRBJ2-3; 14 bases are a match to TRBD2. The CDR3 is made up of 18 amino acids. Germline values: CDR1 LGHNA, CDR2 YNFKEQ. V lost 1 base, J lost 0 bases, and 3 bases stayed unmatched. CDR3 nucleotides: TGTGCCAGCAGCCAAGGACTAGCGGGGGGGCCTAGCACAGATACGCAGTATTTT. Its translation: CASSQGLAGGPSTDTQYF.

This clone was seen a handful of times. The gene calls are TRBV7-3 and TRBJ2-3; 8 bases match TRBD2. Per the germline V gene, CDR1 is SGHTA and CDR2 is FQGTGA. V lost 5 bases to trimming and J lost 1 base; unmatched junction nucleotides: 2. This CDR3 region has 14 residues. The CDR3 DNA follows: TGTGCCAGCAGCCCCGGGGGGGGCACAGATACGCAGTATTTT. It translates to CASSPGGGTDTQYF.

The rearrangement joins TRBV6-5 to TRBJ2-1; 8 bases agree with TRBD2. CDR1 MNHEY and CDR2 SVGAGI come from the germline V gene. After removal of 5 bases from V and 4 bases from J, the junction contained 7 bases not matched to a gene. The CDR3 runs to 15 residues. CDR3 in DNA: TGTGCCAGCAGTCCAACTAGCGGCCCTTACAATGAGCAGTTCTTC. It codes for CASSPTSGPYNEQFF.

This clone qualifies as medium-sized. The V gene is TRBV6-5, the J gene TRBJ2-7; 9 bases map to TRBD1. The CDR3 has 15 amino acids. Per germline, CDR1 MNHEY and CDR2 SVGAGI. Trimming removed 0 bases from V and 2 bases from J; junction bases left unmatched: 2. The CDR3 spells CASSYSRTGAYEQYF. The CDR3 coding sequence is TGTGCCAGCAGTTACTCAAGGACAGGGGCCTACGAGCAGTACTTC.

This clone showed up just a few times. V gene TRBV19 combines with J gene TRBJ2-1; 10 positions agree with TRBD2. The CDR3 is 13 amino acids. With V trimmed by 3 bases and J by 10 bases, 3 bases remained unmatched. Per the germline V gene, CDR1 is LNHDA and CDR2 is SQIVND (reference sequence). The CDR3 loop reads CASSMLAGDEQFF. In DNA, the CDR3 is TGTGCCAGTAGTATGCTAGCGGGAGACGAGCAGTTCTTC.

The genes are TRBV6-1 and TRBJ1-5; 7 positions match TRBD1. V lost 4 bases to trimming and J lost 9 bases; unmatched junction nucleotides: 9. Germline lookup yields CDR1 MNHNS and CDR2 SASEGT. The CDR3 contains 14 residues. The CDR3 region has the DNA TGTGCCAGCAGTGTAGACAGGGAAAGTCGGCCCCAGCATTTT. Its protein is CASSVDRESRPQHF.

This chain uses TRBV15 with TRBJ2-7; 7 bases are a match to TRBD2. The CDR3 is 14 amino acids. V gave up 1 base and J gave up 0 bases; unmatched junction bases: 0. CDR1 is LNHNV and CDR2 is YYDKDF in the germline V gene (reference sequence). The CDR3 protein is CATSRAGGSYEQYF. The CDR3 bases are TGTGCCACCAGCAGAGCGGGGGGCTCCTACGAGCAGTACTTC.

V gene TRBV27 combines with J gene TRBJ2-7; the D gene is possibly TRBD1 (5 bases). The CDR3 is made up of 15 amino acids. Germline V gene sequence: CDR1 MNHEY, CDR2 SMNVEV (reference sequence). The V and J ends lost 5 bases and 2 bases respectively, with 16 bases between them. CDR3 coding DNA: TGTGCCAGCAGTCCCGCGGCAGGGTTTGCCTACGAGCAGTACTTC. Amino acids: CASSPAAGFAYEQYF.

The V and J genes are TRBV7-3 and TRBJ2-5; TRBD2 might be the D (5 bases). The CDR3 has 17 residues. V was cut by 5 bases and J by 4 bases, with 23 bases left in between. CDR1 and CDR2 from the germline V gene are SGHTA and FQGTGA. CDR3 in DNA: TGTGCCAGCAGCCGATACTTTAGAGAGGGAAGTTTAGAGACCCAGTACTTC. It specifies CASSRYFREGSLETQYF.

The chain has TRBV7-9 and TRBJ2-7; 9 bases agree with TRBD1. The CDR3 runs 14 residues. Germline CDR1 reads SEHNR; CDR2 reads FQNEAQ (reference sequence). The V and J ends lost 5 bases and 3 bases, in that order; junction bases with no gene match: 5. The CDR3 DNA reads TGTGCCAGCAGCGGACAGGGGAGAAACTACGAGCAGTACTTC. Amino acids: CASSGQGRNYEQYF.

This clone was detected only a few times. This CDR3 reads CASSYHSGGSTDTQYF. As DNA, the CDR3 is TGTGCCAGCAGCTACCATAGCGGGGGTAGCACAGATACGCAGTATTTT. This chain joins TRBV5-4 and TRBJ2-3, with 9 bases fitting TRBD2. The CDR3 sequence is 16 residues long. Per the germline V gene, CDR1 is SGHNT and CDR2 is YYREEE (reference sequence). The V segment lost 3 bases and the J segment 0 bases; nucleotides outside the gene matches: 5.

This clone was recorded a few times. The V call is TRBV11-3, the J call TRBJ1-2; D may be TRBD1 (5 bases). This CDR3 is built from 13 residues. Germline CDR1 SGHNT, CDR2 YENEEA. Trimming cost V 7 bases and J 4 bases, with 13 bases left between them. The CDR3 sequence: CASILFQGYGYTF. In DNA, the CDR3 is TGTGCCAGCATCCTCTTTCAGGGCTATGGCTACACCTTC.

This clone appeared a few times. The chain uses TRBV4-1 and TRBJ2-7; 9 bases align to TRBD2. Looked up from germline, CDR1 is MGHRA and CDR2 is YSYEKL. This CDR3 is 14 amino acids long. After removal of 1 base from V and 4 bases from J, the junction contained 2 bases not matched to a gene. CDR3 amino acids: CASSQGLAVYEQYF. In nucleotides, the CDR3 is TGCGCCAGCAGCCAAGGACTAGCGGTGTACGAGCAGTACTTC.

This clone turned up a few times. The CDR3 bases are TGTGCCAGCAGTTTTTCCGGGAACACTGAAGCTTTCTTT. Its protein is CASSFSGNTEAFF. The genes are TRBV6-5 and TRBJ1-1; no firm D call. The CDR3 covers 13 residues. V was cut by 4 bases and J by 1 base, with 7 bases left in between. The germline V gene has CDR1 MNHEY and CDR2 SVGAGI.

In this sample, this clone turned up a few times. The rearrangement links TRBV19 to TRBJ2-7, with a weak D call TRBD2 (6 bases). The CDR3 loop spans 13 amino acids. Germline CDR1 is LNHDA and CDR2 is SQIVND (reference sequence). V was cut by 8 bases and J by 4 bases, with 15 bases left in between. The CDR3 spells CASGPGGNYEQYF. DNA of the CDR3: TGTGCCAGTGGGCCCGGGGGAAATTACGAGCAGTACTTC.

The V call is TRBV14, the J call TRBJ1-4; 10 positions match TRBD1. This CDR3 comprises 16 residues. Per germline, CDR1 SGHDN and CDR2 FVKESK. The junction had 7 bases not matched to a gene; V was cut back by 7 bases and J by 2 bases. The CDR3 spells CASTRTGGHTNEKLFF. The DNA for the CDR3 is TGTGCCAGCACGCGGACAGGGGGTCATACTAATGAAAAACTGTTTTTT.

This clone is medium-sized (0.01 to 0.1%) in the sample. V gene TRBV13 combines with J gene TRBJ2-1; the match to TRBD1 covers 10 bases. This CDR3 is built from 14 residues. Germline V lookup: CDR1 PRHDT, CDR2 FYEKMQ (reference sequence). With V trimmed by 0 bases and J by 8 bases, 1 base remained unmatched. DNA of the CDR3: TGTGCCAGCAGCTTAGGGACAGGGGGCTATGAGCAGTTCTTC. Residues: CASSLGTGGYEQFF. The full variable domain, completed using reference TRBV13 and TRBJ2-1, is AAGVIQSPRHLIKEKRETATLKCYPIPRHDTVYWYQQGPGQDPQFLISFYEKMQSDKGSIPDRFSAQQFSDYHSELNMSSLELGDSALYFCASSLGTGGYEQFFGPGTRLTVL.

The V call is TRBV19, the J call TRBJ2-3; D gene ambiguous. CDR3 length equals 14 residues. V shed 6 bases and J shed 1 base, with 11 bases lying between them. CDR1 and CDR2 (germline): LNHDA, SQIVND (reference sequence). In DNA, the CDR3 is TGTGCCAGTAGCGATCCCCGCGGCACAGATACGCAGTATTTT. This gives the protein CASSDPRGTDTQYF.

The V call is TRBV7-6, the J call TRBJ2-7; TRBD2 might be the D (6 bases). V was pared by 3 bases and J by 2 bases, with 11 bases between. Germline lookup yields CDR1 SGHVS and CDR2 FNYEAQ. The CDR3 is 14 residues long. CDR3 amino acids: CASSLGTGAYEQYF. CDR3 in DNA: TGTGCCAGCAGCTTGGGGACGGGGGCCTACGAGCAGTACTTC.

This chain links TRBV4-3 with TRBJ2-2; tentative D call: TRBD2 (6 bases). The V and J ends lost 1 base and 10 bases respectively, with 13 bases between them. There are 14 residues in the CDR3. CDR1 and CDR2 from the germline V gene are LGHNA and YSLEER. The DNA of the CDR3 is TGCGCCAGCAGCCAAGTCAGGGAGGCTCCGGAGCTGTTTTTT. Protein product: CASSQVREAPELFF.

The J gene is TRBJ2-1, the V gene TRBV13; 15 bases agree with TRBD2. Germline V lookup: CDR1 PRHDT, CDR2 FYEKMQ (reference sequence). The CDR3 runs 15 residues. J gave up 7 bases and V 4 bases, and 2 bases lay outside the gene matches. CDR3 loop: CASSSGTSGGNEQFF. DNA for the CDR3: TGTGCCAGCAGCTCAGGGACTAGCGGGGGGAATGAGCAGTTCTTC.

In its sample, this clone was seen a few times. The chain combines TRBV7-3 with TRBJ2-1; 8 bases fit TRBD2. The length of the CDR3 is 15 residues. The junction had 5 bases not matched to a gene; V was cut back by 4 bases and J by 3 bases. Germline V gene data show CDR1 as SGHTA and CDR2 as FQGTGA. The CDR3 sequence: CASSSLAGGYNEQFF. As DNA, the CDR3 is TGTGCCAGCAGCTCCCTTGCGGGGGGCTACAATGAGCAGTTCTTC.